The 21 T cell receptor beta chains below all came from one sample that was sequenced in a study of T cell responses to AZD1222 COVID-19 vaccine. The table came from immunoSEQ multiplex PCR; TCRdb's copy has only in-frame clones and leaves some out. The data contain approximately 84,000 clones, approximately 90% of them singletons. Source: peripheral blood, taken on day 0 of AZD1222 vaccination. These receptors originate from an adult in good health.

This clone was seen once. The chain links TRBV9 to TRBJ2-5; D may be TRBD1 (6 bases). Per germline, CDR1 SGDLS and CDR2 YYNGEE. V lost 3 bases and J 2 bases, leaving 11 bases between the germline ends. This CDR3 comprises 14 residues. The CDR3 sequence is CASSAGHTQETQYF. The CDR3 DNA sequence: TGTGCCAGCAGCGCGGGACATACGCAAGAGACCCAGTACTTC.

The rearrangement joins TRBV11-2 to TRBJ1-1, with D uncertain. V was clipped by 5 bases and J by 0 bases, with 16 bases between them. The CDR3 spans 16 residues. Germline V gene data show CDR1 as SGHAT and CDR2 as FQNNGV. The chain's CDR3 is CASSPIGGSLNTEAFF. The CDR3 DNA follows: TGTGCCAGCAGCCCCATCGGTGGGTCCCTGAACACTGAAGCTTTCTTT. Filled out from reference TRBV11-2 and TRBJ1-1, the complete variable domain reads EAGVAQSPRYKIIEKRQSVAFWCNPISGHATLYWYQQILGQGPKLLIQFQNNGVVDDSQLPKDRFSAERLKGVDSTLKIQPAKLEDSAVYLCASSPIGGSLNTEAFFGQGTRLTVV.

This chain joins TRBV3-1 (or the pseudogene TRBV3-2) and TRBJ1-3; D remains unclear. Trimming stripped 0 bases from V and 2 bases from J, with 5 bases between. The CDR3 length is 14 residues. The germline V gene has CDR1 LGHDT and CDR2 YNNKEL (reference sequence). The CDR3 spells CASSQDSAGNTIYF. The CDR3 nucleotides are TGTGCCAGCAGCCAAGATTCGGCTGGAAACACCATATATTTT.

This sequence joins TRBV4-3 and TRBJ1-5; D unclear. This CDR3 has 14 residues. The V and J ends lost 0 bases and 1 base respectively, with 4 bases between them. The germline V gene encodes CDR1 LGHNA and CDR2 YSLEER. CDR3 sequence (DNA): TGCGCCAGCAGCCAAGATCACAGCAATCAGCCCCAGCATTTT. Translating it yields CASSQDHSNQPQHF.

The chain uses TRBV28 and TRBJ1-1; D gene unclear. Germline-derived CDR1 and CDR2 are MDHEN and SYDVKM. The germline V and J ends were trimmed by 2 bases and 9 bases, with 7 bases remaining between them. CDR3 length: 11 residues. The CDR3, as DNA: TGTGCCAGCAGTTTACTGGGCAAAGCTTTCTTT. This codes for CASSLLGKAFF.

The chain joins TRBV2 to TRBJ2-4; D is unresolved. Germline lookup yields CDR1 SNHLY and CDR2 FYNNEI. V gave up 7 bases and J gave up 9 bases, with 13 bases separating them. The CDR3 runs 12 residues. The CDR3 nucleotides are TGTGCCAGCATAGCCAGTGGTGGCATTCAGTACTTC. Protein: CASIASGGIQYF. Based on the CDR3 plus reference TRBV2 and TRBJ2-4, the full variable domain is EPEVTQTPSHQVTQMGQEVILRCVPISNHLYFYWYRQILGQKVEFLVSFYNNEISEKSEIFDDQFSVERPDGSNFTLKIRSTKLEDSAMYFCASIASGGIQYFGAGTRLSVL.

The genes are TRBV5-1 and TRBJ2-7, with 11 positions matching TRBD2. Looked up from germline, CDR1 is SGHRS and CDR2 is YFSETQ. This CDR3 has 15 residues. With 4 bases clipped from V and 6 bases from J, the junction kept 9 bases outside the gene matches. CDR3 coding DNA: TGCGCCAGCAGCCCAATAGCGGGAGGGCCTTCCGAGCAGTACTTC. This codes for CASSPIAGGPSEQYF. Full variable domain (outside the CDR3, taken from reference TRBV5-1 and TRBJ2-7): KAGVTQTPRYLIKTRGQQVTLSCSPISGHRSVSWYQQTPGQGLQFLFEYFSETQRNKGNFPGRFSGRQFSNSRSEMNVSTLELGDSALYLCASSPIAGGPSEQYFGPGTRLTVT.

The chain couples TRBV29-1 to TRBJ1-5; TRBD1 aligns across 12 bases. Germline V CDR1 and CDR2: SQVTM, ANQGSEA. With 4 bases clipped from V and 7 bases from J, the junction kept 2 bases outside the gene matches. The CDR3 spans 13 residues. As DNA, the CDR3 is TGCAGCGTTGGGGGACAGGGGGCGCAGCCCCAGCATTTT. It specifies CSVGGQGAQPQHF.

V and J are TRBV6-2 or TRBV6-3 and TRBJ1-2, with D hard to call. Germline CDR1 and CDR2: MNHEY and SVGEGT. Between the trimmed V and J ends, which lost 5 bases and 3 bases, there was a span of 4 bases. The CDR3 runs to 11 residues. The CDR3 sequence: CASSQDYGYTF. As DNA, the CDR3 is TGTGCCAGCAGTCAGGACTATGGCTACACCTTC.

The chain recombines TRBV28 with TRBJ2-7; tentative D call: TRBD2 (6 bases). The CDR3 has 17 residues. V gave up 4 bases and J gave up 0 bases, with 19 bases separating them. In germline, CDR1 is MDHEN, CDR2 SYDVKM. The CDR3 bases are TGTGCCAGCAGTTCTGAGGGACTCCCCGCGAGCTCCTACGAGCAGTACTTC. This codes for CASSSEGLPASSYEQYF.

This sequence joins TRBV2 and TRBJ1-1, with 7 nucleotides matching TRBD1. V was clipped by 0 bases and J by 4 bases; unmatched bases: 2. The CDR3 covers 14 residues. CDR1 SNHLY and CDR2 FYNNEI come from the germline V gene. CDR3 sequence: CASSEATGFTEAFF. Here the CDR3 DNA reads TGTGCCAGCAGTGAAGCGACAGGGTTCACTGAAGCTTTCTTT. Full variable domain (outside the CDR3, taken from reference TRBV2 and TRBJ1-1): EPEVTQTPSHQVTQMGQEVILRCVPISNHLYFYWYRQILGQKVEFLVSFYNNEISEKSEIFDDQFSVERPDGSNFTLKIRSTKLEDSAMYFCASSEATGFTEAFFGQGTRLTVV.

This chain uses TRBV5-1 with TRBJ2-3; D not certain. Trimming stripped 0 bases from V and 2 bases from J, with 7 bases between. Looked up from germline, CDR1 is SGHRS and CDR2 is YFSETQ. The CDR3 is 14 residues long. As DNA, the CDR3 is TGCGCCAGCAGCTTGGCTAGGGTCACAGATACGCAGTATTTT. This encodes CASSLARVTDTQYF.

V is TRBV28 and J is TRBJ2-7, with 9 bases identical to TRBD2. Germline trimming cut 3 bases from V and 3 bases from J; bases unmatched to any gene: 3. This CDR3 is 14 amino acids long. From germline, CDR1 is MDHEN and CDR2 SYDVKM. The CDR3 region is CASSLAGGHYEQYF. CDR3 sequence (DNA): TGTGCCAGCAGTTTGGCGGGAGGGCACTACGAGCAGTACTTC.

The V and J genes are TRBV5-1 and TRBJ1-4; D unclear. Trimming took off 0 bases at V and 6 bases at J, with 21 bases between the two ends. CDR3 length: 18 amino acids. Germline assignment: CDR1 SGHRS and CDR2 YFSETQ. The CDR3 coding sequence is TGCGCCAGCAGCTTGGGTGTGGAGAGGGCAAGCGTTGATGAAAAACTGTTTTTT. Its protein is CASSLGVERASVDEKLFF.

J is TRBJ1-5 and V is TRBV28, with D possibly TRBD1 on 5 matching bases. Germline V gives CDR1 MDHEN, CDR2 SYDVKM. The V end was cut by 3 bases, the J end by 2 bases, with 11 bases between. There are 15 residues in the CDR3. CDR3 coding DNA: TGTGCCAGCAGTTTGGGTAGGGGCCGCAATCAGCCCCAGCATTTT. Residues: CASSLGRGRNQPQHF. The variable domain in full, completed from reference TRBV28 and TRBJ1-5, reads DVKVTQSSRYLVKRTGEKVFLECVQDMDHENMFWYRQDPGLGLRLIYFSYDVKMKEKGDIPEGYSVSREKKERFSLILESASTNQTSMYLCASSLGRGRNQPQHFGDGTRLSIL.

The J gene is TRBJ1-1, the V gene TRBV29-1, with D possibly matching TRBD1 (6 bases). The CDR3 is 14 amino acids. The ends were cut back, 2 bases at V and 4 bases at J, with 14 bases in the middle. Germline V lookup: CDR1 SQVTM, CDR2 ANQGSEA. The DNA for the CDR3 is TGCAGCGTTGAAACACAGGGTGGGGTCACTGAAGCTTTCTTT. Protein: CSVETQGGVTEAFF.

The chain is built from TRBV28 and TRBJ2-5; 10 positions agree with TRBD2. With V trimmed by 2 bases and J by 1 base, 7 bases remained unmatched. Per the germline V gene, CDR1 is MDHEN and CDR2 is SYDVKM. The CDR3 is made up of 17 amino acids. CDR3 amino acids: CASSLGEAGGPQETQYF. Written as DNA, the CDR3 is TGTGCCAGCAGTTTAGGGGAAGCGGGAGGGCCCCAAGAGACCCAGTACTTC.

V gene TRBV2 combines with J gene TRBJ2-5; D is uncertain. V was pared by 4 bases and J by 7 bases, with 13 bases between. The CDR3 has 13 residues. Germline values: CDR1 SNHLY, CDR2 FYNNEI. The CDR3, as DNA: TGTGCCAGCAGTGCATCCACTGACGGGACCCAGTACTTC. It codes for CASSASTDGTQYF.

This sequence joins TRBV5-1 and TRBJ2-5; D is uncertain. Germline V gives CDR1 SGHRS, CDR2 YFSETQ. The CDR3 covers 16 residues. Trimming removed 3 bases from V and 9 bases from J, with 24 bases in between. The CDR3 loop is CASSYLTGTSFGAQYF. CDR3 DNA sequence: TGCGCCAGCAGCTACCTCACTGGTACATCCTTTGGAGCCCAGTACTTC.

The genes are TRBV11-3 and TRBJ2-7; the D gene is possibly TRBD2 (6 bases). Germline CDR1 and CDR2: SGHNT and YENEEA. The CDR3 has 13 residues. V was cut by 4 bases and J by 2 bases, with 9 bases left in between. For the CDR3, the DNA is TGTGCCAGCAGCTCGGGACTCCCCTACGAGCAGTACTTC. Translating it yields CASSSGLPYEQYF.

As DNA, the CDR3 is TGTGCCAGCAGTTTTTTGGCTGGTCACGAGCAGTACTTC. This gives the protein CASSFLAGHEQYF. V gene TRBV12-3 or TRBV12-4 combines with J gene TRBJ2-7; no clear D. This CDR3 spans 13 amino acids. Trimming left V 3 bases short and J 5 bases short, with 11 bases between.